What follows describes a single T cell receptor beta chain. Those enrolled in Seattle joined during active infection and were followed longitudinally afterward. This entry is derived from a study of blood T cell repertoires in COVID-19. Study-level background: Spain, Italy and the United States supplied samples that represented acute and convalescent COVID-19. Sample material is recorded as cDNA or gDNA derived from T cells, B-cell-depleted T cells, or PBMCs.

Authors' processing steps: It was from reference gene primer amplification that nucleated cell counts were estimated. The table came from immunoSEQ multiplex PCR; TCRdb's copy has only in-frame clones and leaves some out. V and J calls and clone size are as listed in that table; D and trimming were resolved from the DNA. The sample consists of tens of thousands of clones, nearly 90% of them appearing once. Source material: peripheral blood. The source is a man aged 55-75 years with COVID-19, enrolled during active disease.

CDR3 in DNA: TGTGCCAGCAGTTACCTGGACAGGTTTTCGGATACGCAGTATTTT. Translated: CASSYLDRFSDTQYF. V usage is TRBV6-2 or TRBV6-3 and J usage is TRBJ2-3, with 7 nucleotides matching TRBD1. The CDR3 consists of 15 residues. V dropped 2 bases and J dropped 6; count of bases not matched to a gene: 8. From germline, CDR1 is MNHEY and CDR2 SVGEGT.